What follows are 22 T cell receptor beta chains derived from one specimen sequenced in a study of blood T cells in healthy people across ages. For the second PCR, which ran for about 6 to 11 cycles, a sample-barcoded 5' primer and a J-beta primer mix were used. One entry per CDR3 protein, called by TCRdb with MiXCR from the 5' RACE reads. This repertoire shows more than 700,000 distinct CDR3 sequences, 53% found once; its top ten account for approximately 40%. Sample: blood. Source of these receptors: a man older than 75 in good health.

This clonotype occurred a few times. The chain links TRBV18 to TRBJ2-7, with 9 bases matching TRBD1. Germline CDR1 is KGHSH and CDR2 is LQKENI. Losses at the gene ends were 8 bases for V and 3 bases for J; bases not matched to a gene: 5. The CDR3 has 13 amino acids. CDR3: CASTRDRDYEQYF. As DNA, the CDR3 is TGTGCCAGCACCCGGGACAGGGACTACGAGCAGTACTTC.

This clonotype was counted a single time. This chain joins TRBV12-3 or TRBV12-4 and TRBJ2-1, with D perhaps TRBD1 (6 bases). V lost 5 bases and J 14 bases, leaving 19 bases between the germline ends. The CDR3 runs 13 residues. CDR3 in DNA: TGTGCCAGCAGTGACCGGAAAGGGGGAGCGGAGTTCTTC. Translating gives CASSDRKGGAEFF.

This clonotype was recorded once. The genes are TRBV28 and TRBJ1-4, with a possible D match to TRBD1 (5 bases). This CDR3 is built from 17 residues. CDR1 and CDR2 from the germline V gene are MDHEN and SYDVKM. Trimming removed 7 bases at V and 2 bases at J, with 20 bases between. CDR3 sequence: CASTPWLAGRTNEKLFF. DNA of the CDR3: TGTGCCAGCACCCCTTGGCTAGCGGGGCGGACTAATGAAAAACTGTTTTTT.

V is TRBV4-2 and J is TRBJ1-4; no clear D gene. The CDR3 totals 15 residues. Germline-derived CDR1 and CDR2 are LGHNA and YNFKEQ. With 4 bases removed from V and 8 bases from J, the gap between germline ends came to 17 bases. CDR3 nucleotide sequence: TGTGCCAGCAGCCCGACGGGAGCGAGCGTGGAAAAACTGTTTTTT. As protein: CASSPTGASVEKLFF.

This clonotype was observed a few times. V usage is TRBV27 and J usage is TRBJ2-5; 14 nucleotides line up with TRBD2. The germline V gene has CDR1 MNHEY and CDR2 SMNVEV (reference sequence). V lost 5 bases to trimming and J lost 5 bases; unmatched junction nucleotides: 7. The CDR3 sequence is 16 residues long. This CDR3 is CASSASRTSGGETQYF. CDR3 bases: TGTGCCAGCAGTGCATCCCGGACTAGCGGGGGGGAGACCCAGTACTTC.

The chain is built from TRBV20-1 and TRBJ1-5; no definite D call. Germline lookup yields CDR1 DFQATT and CDR2 SNEGSKA (reference sequence). Trimming shortened V by 2 bases and J by 4 bases, and 18 bases separated the two germline ends. The CDR3 consists of 16 residues. CDR3 in amino acids: CSARQDTGDLNQPQHF. CDR3 nucleotide sequence: TGCAGTGCTAGACAGGATACCGGGGATCTAAATCAGCCCCAGCATTTT.

This clonotype was detected a few times. The V gene is TRBV21-1, the J gene TRBJ2-1; TRBD2 is the table's D call, not checked against the DNA. TRBV21-1 is a known pseudogene. The CDR3 totals 12 residues. The CDR3 sequence: CASSKLAGEQFF. CDR3 nucleotide sequence: TGTGCCAGCAGCAAGCTAGCCGGTGAGCAGTTCTTC.

The chain is built from TRBV12-3 or TRBV12-4 and TRBJ1-6, with 9 bases matching TRBD1. The junction had 8 bases not matched to a gene; V was cut back by 6 bases and J by 8 bases. CDR3 length: 15 amino acids. CDR3 DNA sequence: TGTGCCAGCAGCCTAGGACAGGGGATTTATTCACCCCTCCACTTT. Residues: CASSLGQGIYSPLHF.

V gene TRBV28 combines with J gene TRBJ1-2; 11 positions match TRBD1. Germline V gene sequence: CDR1 MDHEN, CDR2 SYDVKM. This CDR3 spans 16 amino acids. The V and J ends lost 6 bases and 1 base, in that order; junction bases with no gene match: 7. The CDR3 bases are TGTGCCAGCAGGGGGACAGGGGGTAGGAGTAACTATGGCTACACCTTC. Translated, it gives CASRGTGGRSNYGYTF.

This rearrangement joins TRBV18 to TRBJ1-6; 9 bases are a match to TRBD1. Germline lookup yields CDR1 KGHSH and CDR2 LQKENI. This CDR3 spans 18 amino acids. The ends lost 2 bases at V and 1 base at J; junction bases unmatched: 6. In DNA, the CDR3 is TGTGCCAGCTCACCATCCGGACAGGGGACTTCCTATAATTCACCCCTCCACTTT. This translates into CASSPSGQGTSYNSPLHF.

The V and J genes are TRBV29-1 and TRBJ1-2; D not resolved. The CDR3 consists of 11 residues. Germline-derived CDR1 and CDR2 are SQVTM and ANQGSEA. The V gene lost 5 bases and the J gene lost 4 bases, with 8 bases spanning the gap. Here the CDR3 DNA reads TGCAGCGTTAGAGGTACCTATGGCTACACCTTC. This translates into CSVRGTYGYTF. Full variable domain (missing parts from reference TRBV29-1 and TRBJ1-2): SAVISQKPSRDICQRGTSLTIQCQVDSQVTMMFWYRQQPGQSLTLIATANQGSEATYESGFVIDKFPISRPNLTFSTLTVSNMSPEDSSIYLCSVRGTYGYTFGSGTRLTVV.

This clonotype turned up a few times. This chain links TRBV12-3 or TRBV12-4 with TRBJ2-7; D gene unclear. This CDR3 is 13 amino acids long. The V and J ends lost 6 bases and 3 bases respectively, with 12 bases between them. In DNA, the CDR3 is TGTGCCAGCAGCCCCACCCTCAACTACGAGCAGTACTTC. The encoded protein is CASSPTLNYEQYF.

The CDR3 DNA is TGTGCCAGCAGTTTAGGGTGGACTCGCACAGATACGCAGTATTTT. This gives the protein CASSLGWTRTDTQYF. J is TRBJ2-3 and V is TRBV27; possible D gene TRBD2, 5 bases. Trimming removed 2 bases at V and 1 base at J, with 10 bases between. CDR3 length equals 15 residues. Germline values: CDR1 MNHEY, CDR2 SMNVEV (reference sequence).

There are a few counts of this clonotype. The chain combines TRBV20-1 with TRBJ2-7, with 9 bases fitting TRBD2. The germline V gene encodes CDR1 DFQATT and CDR2 SNEGSKA (reference sequence). V lost 0 bases and J lost 6; bases outside the gene matches: 12. The CDR3 loop spans 16 amino acids. CDR3 coding DNA: TGCAGTGCTAGAGATGGGGTAGCGGGAGTTCCCCTCGAGCAGTACTTC. The encoded protein is CSARDGVAGVPLEQYF.

The V and J genes are TRBV2 and TRBJ1-4; TRBD1 aligns across 7 bases. The CDR3 has 17 residues. Germline values: CDR1 SNHLY, CDR2 FYNNEI. J lost 0 bases, V lost 4 bases, and 8 bases had no gene match. The CDR3 DNA sequence: TGTGCCAGCAGTGGCCGGGACAGACATGCAACTAATGAAAAACTGTTTTTT. Translated, it gives CASSGRDRHATNEKLFF. Combining the CDR3 with reference TRBV2 and TRBJ1-4 gives the whole variable domain EPEVTQTPSHQVTQMGQEVILRCVPISNHLYFYWYRQILGQKVEFLVSFYNNEISEKSEIFDDQFSVERPDGSNFTLKIRSTKLEDSAMYFCASSGRDRHATNEKLFFGSGTQLSVL.

The CDR3 sequence: CASSQVSRKVYETQYF. The CDR3 region has the DNA TGTGCCAGCAGCCAAGTTAGCAGGAAAGTTTACGAGACCCAGTACTTC. V usage is TRBV14 and J usage is TRBJ2-5; no definite D call. Germline assignment: CDR1 SGHDN and CDR2 FVKESK. V dropped 1 base and J dropped 5 bases, with 17 bases sitting between them. The CDR3 is 16 residues long.

The chain is built from TRBV15 and TRBJ2-1; D is unresolved. V was pared by 1 base and J by 5 bases, with 9 bases between. The CDR3 covers 14 residues. CDR1 is LNHNV, CDR2 YYDKDF, per germline (reference sequence). Written as DNA, the CDR3 is TGTGCCACCAGCAGAGGAACAGCCCACAATGAGCAGTTCTTC. It yields the protein CATSRGTAHNEQFF. Variable domain in full (rest from reference TRBV15 and TRBJ2-1): DAMVIQNPRYQVTQFGKPVTLSCSQTLNHNVMYWYQQKSSQAPKLLFHYYDKDFNNEADTPDNFQSRRPNTSFCFLDIRSPGLGDTAMYLCATSRGTAHNEQFFGPGTRLTVL.

The chain couples TRBV7-3 to TRBJ2-1; a possible D gene is TRBD2 (6 bases). The V gene's germline CDR1 is SGHTA and CDR2 FQGTGA. The CDR3 covers 14 residues. The V and J ends lost 5 bases and 4 bases respectively, with 12 bases between them. This CDR3 reads CASSPQEGYNEQFF. In nucleotides, the CDR3 is TGTGCCAGCAGCCCCCAGGAGGGTTACAATGAGCAGTTCTTC. The full variable domain, rest sourced from reference TRBV7-3 and TRBJ2-1, is GAGVSQTPSNKVTEKGKYVELRCDPISGHTALYWYRQSLGQGPEFLIYFQGTGAADDSGLPNDRFFAVRPEGSVSTLKIQRTERGDSAVYLCASSPQEGYNEQFFGPGTRLTVL.

There are a few counts of this clonotype. The rearrangement joins TRBV5-1 to TRBJ2-7, with 11 bases aligning to TRBD2. Germline V gene data show CDR1 as SGHRS and CDR2 as YFSETQ. The CDR3 loop spans 17 amino acids. Trimming removed 4 bases from V and 4 bases from J; junction bases left unmatched: 13. CDR3 sequence (DNA): TGCGCCAGCAGCGGCGGGACTAGCGGTTATAGGAGTTACGAGCAGTACTTC. Amino acid sequence: CASSGGTSGYRSYEQYF.

The chain links TRBV6-1 to TRBJ2-5; D perhaps matches TRBD2 (6 bases). V lost 1 base, J lost 11 bases, and 17 bases lay in between. The CDR3 has 14 amino acids. Germline values: CDR1 MNHNS, CDR2 SASEGT. In DNA form, the CDR3 reads TGTGCCAGCAGTGAAGTGGGGGGACCGAGGGAGCAGTACTTC. Translated: CASSEVGGPREQYF.

The CDR3 reads CSASGPRTNEQFF. The CDR3 region has the DNA TGCAGTGCTAGCGGTCCGAGGACCAATGAGCAGTTCTTC. J is TRBJ2-1 and V is TRBV20-1, with unresolved D. CDR1 DFQATT and CDR2 SNEGSKA come from the germline V gene (reference sequence). The CDR3 totals 13 residues. Trimming shortened V by 3 bases and J by 6 bases, and 12 bases separated the two germline ends.

This clonotype was recorded many times. The V and J genes are TRBV18 and TRBJ2-5, with no clear D. The CDR3 contains 13 residues. Germline V gives CDR1 KGHSH, CDR2 LQKENI. With 8 bases removed from V and 0 bases from J, the gap between germline ends came to 10 bases. The CDR3 loop reads CASSQGYQETQYF. The CDR3 DNA is TGTGCCAGCAGCCAAGGGTACCAAGAGACCCAGTACTTC.